This T cell receptor beta chain was recorded in a study of blood T cell repertoires in COVID-19. Study background: Sites across the United States, Italy and Spain contributed samples from acute and convalescent COVID-19. PBMCs, B-cell-depleted T cells, or T cells were the source of the cDNA or gDNA that made up the material.

Per the study methods: Quantification of nucleated cells was approximated via reference gene primer amplification. Repertoires were generated with immunoSEQ multiplex PCR, while TCRdb's copy carries only in-frame clones and drops some. For V, J and clone size, that table is used; D and trimming come from the DNA. This table has about 260,000 clones, approximately 88% appearing once. Seattle patient enrollment occurred during active infection, with longitudinal follow-up thereafter. Sequencing input: peripheral blood. The clonotype originates from a woman aged 65 to 85 with COVID-19, enrolled during active disease.

The CDR3 loop is CASSYSRERSYNEQFF. CDR3 nucleotides: TGTGCCAGCAGTTACTCTCGGGAACGGTCCTACAATGAGCAGTTCTTC. This chain joins TRBV6-2 or TRBV6-3 and TRBJ2-1; D is perhaps TRBD2 (5 bases). Germline lookup yields CDR1 MNHEY and CDR2 SVGEGT. V dropped 0 bases and J dropped 1 base, with 10 bases sitting between them. The CDR3 consists of 16 residues.